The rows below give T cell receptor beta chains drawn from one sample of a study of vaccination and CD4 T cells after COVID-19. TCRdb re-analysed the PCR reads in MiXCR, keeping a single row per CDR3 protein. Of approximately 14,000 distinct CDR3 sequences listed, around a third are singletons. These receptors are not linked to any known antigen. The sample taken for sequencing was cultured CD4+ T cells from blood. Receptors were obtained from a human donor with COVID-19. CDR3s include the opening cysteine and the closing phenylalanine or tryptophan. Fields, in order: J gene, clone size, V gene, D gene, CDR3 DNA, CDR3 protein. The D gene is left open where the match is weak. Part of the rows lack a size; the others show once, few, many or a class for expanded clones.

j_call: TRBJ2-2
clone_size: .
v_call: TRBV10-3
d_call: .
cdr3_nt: TGTGCCATCGGCCCCCCCGGGGAGCTGTTTTTT
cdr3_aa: CAIGPPGELFF

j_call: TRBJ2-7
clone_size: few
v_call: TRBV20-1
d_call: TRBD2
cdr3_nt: TGCAGTGCTATGCCGGGACTAAACTACGAGCAGTACTTC
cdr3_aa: CSAMPGLNYEQYF

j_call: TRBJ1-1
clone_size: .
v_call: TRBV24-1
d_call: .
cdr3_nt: TGTGCCACCAGTGATTTAGGGGACCAAGGCCGCGATAACACTGAAGCTTTCTTT
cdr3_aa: CATSDLGDQGRDNTEAFF

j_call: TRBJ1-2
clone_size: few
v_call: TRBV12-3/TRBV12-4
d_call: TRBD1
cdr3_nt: TGTGCCAGCACCCATAGGACAGGGGCCACAAGGTCCTATGGCTACACCTTC
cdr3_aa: CASTHRTGATRSYGYTF

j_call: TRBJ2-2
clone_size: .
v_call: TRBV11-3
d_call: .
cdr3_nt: TGTGCCAGCAGCTCGGCGGCGGGTTCGGTCGAGTCCGGGGAGCTGTTTTTT
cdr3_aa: CASSSAAGSVESGELFF

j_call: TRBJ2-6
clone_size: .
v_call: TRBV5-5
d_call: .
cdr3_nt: TGTGTCAGCAGCTTGGGGGCCGGGTCTGGGGCCAACGTCCTGACTTTC
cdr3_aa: CVSSLGAGSGANVLTF

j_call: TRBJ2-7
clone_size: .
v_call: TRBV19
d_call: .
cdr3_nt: TGTGCCAGTAGTTCTGGCGGACTTACCTACGAGCAGTACTTC
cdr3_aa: CASSSGGLTYEQYF

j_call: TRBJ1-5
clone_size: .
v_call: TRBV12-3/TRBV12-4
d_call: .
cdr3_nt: TGTGCCAGCAGTCCGGGACCTCCACTGGGCAATCAGCCCCAGCATTTT
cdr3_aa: CASSPGPPLGNQPQHF

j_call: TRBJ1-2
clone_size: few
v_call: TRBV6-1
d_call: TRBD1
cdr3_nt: TGTGCCAGCAGTGAAGCACTCGGACAGGGGGCAGGATATGGCTACACCTTC
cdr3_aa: CASSEALGQGAGYGYTF

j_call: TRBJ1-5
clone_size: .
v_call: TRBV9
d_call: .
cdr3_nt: TGTGCCAGCAGCGGCGGGGACTATCAGCCCCAGCATTTT
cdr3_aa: CASSGGDYQPQHF

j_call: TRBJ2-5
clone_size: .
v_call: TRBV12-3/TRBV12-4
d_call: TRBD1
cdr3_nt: TGTGCCAGCAGGGGACAGGGAACCCTTCAAGAGACCCAGTACTTC
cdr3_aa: CASRGQGTLQETQYF

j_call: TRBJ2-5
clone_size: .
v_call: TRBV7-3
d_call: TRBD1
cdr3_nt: TGTGCCAGCAGCTCGACAGGGGGCCTACAGACCCAGTACTTC
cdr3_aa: CASSSTGGLQTQYF

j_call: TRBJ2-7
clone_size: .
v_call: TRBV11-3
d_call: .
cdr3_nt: TGTGCCAGCGGCTTAGGATCGGGGATCCCCTACGAGCAGTACTTC
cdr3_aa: CASGLGSGIPYEQYF

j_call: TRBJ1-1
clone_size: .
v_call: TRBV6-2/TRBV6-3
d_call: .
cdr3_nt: TGTGCCAGCACCCTGCATGGCACTGAAGCTTTCTTT
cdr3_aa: CASTLHGTEAFF

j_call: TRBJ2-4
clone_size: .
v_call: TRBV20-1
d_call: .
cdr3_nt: TGCAGTGCTAGAGAGGCTACCTGGGACAAAAACATTCAGTACTTC
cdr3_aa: CSAREATWDKNIQYF

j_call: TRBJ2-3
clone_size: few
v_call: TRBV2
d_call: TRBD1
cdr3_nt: TGTGCCAGCAGTGAAGCGCTTGGGACAGGGGCAGATACGCAGTATTTT
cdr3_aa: CASSEALGTGADTQYF

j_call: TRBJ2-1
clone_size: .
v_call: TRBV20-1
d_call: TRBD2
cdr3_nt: TGCAGTGCTAGACCCGGGGGGGGGTTAGGGGAGCAGTTCTTC
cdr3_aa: CSARPGGGLGEQFF

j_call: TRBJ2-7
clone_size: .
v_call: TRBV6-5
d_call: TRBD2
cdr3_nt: TGTGCCAGCAGTTACGGTCAGAGCGGGGGGTACTACGAGCAGTACTTC
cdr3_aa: CASSYGQSGGYYEQYF

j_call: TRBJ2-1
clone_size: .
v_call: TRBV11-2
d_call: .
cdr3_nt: TGTGCCAGCAGCCCTTCTTTAGCCCCCCCAACCCCCTACAATGAGCAGTTCTTC
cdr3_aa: CASSPSLAPPTPYNEQFF

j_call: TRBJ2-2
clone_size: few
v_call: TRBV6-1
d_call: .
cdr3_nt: TGTGCCAGCAGTGACAGGGTGGGCACCGGGGAGCTGTTTTTT
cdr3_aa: CASSDRVGTGELFF

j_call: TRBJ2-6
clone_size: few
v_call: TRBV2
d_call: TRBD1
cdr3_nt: TGTGCCAGCAGTGAAGCGCTTCGGGGACAGGGCTCGTTCGGGGCCAACGTCCTGACTTTC
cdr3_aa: CASSEALRGQGSFGANVLTF

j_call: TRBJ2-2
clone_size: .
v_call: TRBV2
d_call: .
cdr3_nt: TGTGCCAGCACCGTAACCCGGGCCTTGGCCGGGGAGCTGTTTTTT
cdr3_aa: CASTVTRALAGELFF

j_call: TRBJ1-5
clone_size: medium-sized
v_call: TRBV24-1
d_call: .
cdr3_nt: TGTGCCACCAGTGACGGGGCCCAGCCCCAGCATTTT
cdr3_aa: CATSDGAQPQHF

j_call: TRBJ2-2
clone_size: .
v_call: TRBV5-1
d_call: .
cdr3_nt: TGCGCCAGCAGCTTGGGAACAAAACAGAACACCGGGGAGCTGTTTTTT
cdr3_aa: CASSLGTKQNTGELFF

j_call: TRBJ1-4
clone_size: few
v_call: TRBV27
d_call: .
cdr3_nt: TGTGCCAGCAGTACCACGACACGCCATGAAAAACTGTTTTTT
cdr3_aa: CASSTTTRHEKLFF

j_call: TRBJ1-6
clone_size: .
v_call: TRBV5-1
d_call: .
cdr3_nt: TGCGCCAGCAGCTTCAACAGGTCCCCCGGTCCCCTCCACTTT
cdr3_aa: CASSFNRSPGPLHF

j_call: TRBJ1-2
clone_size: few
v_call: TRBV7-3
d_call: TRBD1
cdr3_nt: TGTGCCAGCAGCTTAGAAAAGGGACAGGGATTCGGCTACACCTTC
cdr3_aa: CASSLEKGQGFGYTF

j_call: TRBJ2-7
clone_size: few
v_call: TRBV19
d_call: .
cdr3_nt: TGTGCCACCCACGGAGCCTACGAGCAGTACTTC
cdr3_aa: CATHGAYEQYF

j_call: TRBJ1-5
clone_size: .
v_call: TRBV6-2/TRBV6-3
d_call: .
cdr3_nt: TGTGCCAGCAGTCATCCGACAGTCTATCAGCCCCAGCATTTT
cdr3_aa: CASSHPTVYQPQHF

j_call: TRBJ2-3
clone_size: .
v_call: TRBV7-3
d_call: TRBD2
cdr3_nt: TGTGCCAGCAGCCTCTGGTCTAGCGGCCAGGATACGCAGTATTTT
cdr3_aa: CASSLWSSGQDTQYF